These 15 T cell receptor beta chains share one sample of origin, sequenced in a study of cytomegalovirus exposure and HLA in healthy donors. It was with 60 Vbeta and 13 Jbeta primers that the PCR ran. TCRdb's table, derived via immunoSEQ multiplex PCR, lists solely in-frame clones and lacks some. There are some 270,000 clones in the sample; about four fifths occur only once, and about 0.29% lies in the top ten. The sequenced sample consisted of PBMCs. The receptors here all came from a girl aged 2 to 9 in good health and CMV-seronegative.

This clone showed up just once. The chain joins TRBV29-1 to TRBJ1-1, with a tentative D call TRBD1 (6 bases). Germline V gene sequence: CDR1 SQVTM, CDR2 ANQGSEA. The CDR3 runs to 13 residues. Trimming pared 7 bases from V and 5 bases from J, leaving 17 bases between. The CDR3 region is CSAPSWQGTEAFF. Here the CDR3 DNA reads TGCAGCGCCCCGAGTTGGCAGGGGACTGAAGCTTTCTTT.

This chain uses TRBV28 with TRBJ1-2; D is undetermined. The CDR3 consists of 12 residues. Trimming removed 3 bases at V and 4 bases at J, with 6 bases between. Germline V lookup: CDR1 MDHEN, CDR2 SYDVKM. CDR3 region: CASSFGLYGYTF. Here the CDR3 DNA reads TGTGCCAGCAGTTTCGGACTCTATGGCTACACCTTC.

The J gene is TRBJ1-2, the V gene TRBV7-9; TRBD1 matches 10 bases. J gave up 7 bases and V 4 bases, and 12 bases lay outside the gene matches. From germline, CDR1 is SEHNR and CDR2 FQNEAQ (reference sequence). The CDR3 is made up of 16 amino acids. Here the CDR3 DNA reads TGTGCCAGCAGCTCTCATCTCGGGACAGGGGAGATTGGCTACACCTTC. This codes for CASSSHLGTGEIGYTF. Filled out from reference TRBV7-9 and TRBJ1-2, the complete variable domain reads DTGVSQNPRHKITKRGQNVTFRCDPISEHNRLYWYRQTLGQGPEFLTYFQNEAQLEKSRLLSDRFSAERPKGSFSTLEIQRTEQGDSAMYLCASSSHLGTGEIGYTFGSGTRLTVV.

The rearrangement joins TRBV29-1 to TRBJ2-7; 8 nucleotides align to TRBD1. This CDR3 has 12 residues. CDR1 is SQVTM, CDR2 ANQGSEA, per germline. The V and J ends lost 6 bases and 2 bases, in that order; junction bases with no gene match: 3. CDR3 nucleotides: TGCAGCGTGGGGGACAGGCCCTACGAGCAGTACTTC. Protein sequence: CSVGDRPYEQYF.

As to this clone: Other DNA sequences of this sample code for an identical CDR3. The J gene is TRBJ2-5, the V gene TRBV11-2; 7 nucleotides match TRBD2. Germline CDR1 SGHAT, CDR2 FQNNGV. There are 14 residues in the CDR3. V lost 3 bases to trimming and J lost 1 base; unmatched junction nucleotides: 2. The CDR3 DNA is TGTGCCAGCAGCTTGGGGGGGGGCCAAGAGACCCAGTACTTC. This translates into CASSLGGGQETQYF.

This clone was detected a few times. The gene calls are TRBV28 and TRBJ2-7; D possibly corresponds to TRBD1 (5 bases). Germline V lookup: CDR1 MDHEN, CDR2 SYDVKM. The CDR3 consists of 15 residues. The V end was cut by 2 bases, the J end by 3 bases, with 14 bases between. The CDR3, as DNA: TGTGCCAGCAGTTTAGACAGTGGGGCGAACTACGAGCAGTACTTC. This translates into CASSLDSGANYEQYF.

The rearrangement uses TRBV6-5 and TRBJ2-3; 7 positions agree with TRBD1. CDR1 is MNHEY, CDR2 SVGAGI, per germline. The CDR3 sequence is 16 residues long. The V and J ends lost 2 bases and 3 bases, in that order; junction bases with no gene match: 8. CDR3 in DNA: TGTGCCAGCAGTTACGGGGGACAGCCTACAACAGATACGCAGTATTTT. This encodes CASSYGGQPTTDTQYF.

The rearrangement links TRBV28 to TRBJ2-7; the match to TRBD2 covers 13 bases. V dropped 6 bases and J dropped 5; count of bases not matched to a gene: 19. The CDR3 is 19 residues long. The germline V gene encodes CDR1 MDHEN and CDR2 SYDVKM. CDR3 DNA: TGTGCCAGCAGACCAGGACAGCCGGGACTAGCGGGGCCATCCGACGAGCAGTACTTC. Residues: CASRPGQPGLAGPSDEQYF.

CDR3 nucleotides: TGCACCAGCAGCCAAGAGTGGCCGGGACTAGCGGTTTGGGAGCAGTACTTC. The encoded protein is CTSSQEWPGLAVWEQYF. The genes are TRBV1 and TRBJ2-7; the tabulated D call, TRBD2, remains unverified against the DNA. TRBV1 is marked as a pseudogene. The CDR3 is made up of 17 amino acids.

The rearrangement links TRBV15 to TRBJ1-1, with D possibly matching TRBD1 (5 bases). The CDR3 extends over 14 amino acids. Germline CDR1 and CDR2: LNHNV and YYDKDF (reference sequence). V lost 1 base to trimming and J lost 3 bases, with 9 bases between them. Here the CDR3 reads CATSRVSGDTEAFF. For the CDR3, the DNA is TGTGCCACCAGCAGAGTTTCGGGGGACACTGAAGCTTTCTTT.

This clone is a singleton in its sample. The chain is built from TRBV29-1 and TRBJ2-2; 10 nucleotides match TRBD1. Germline V gene sequence: CDR1 SQVTM, CDR2 ANQGSEA. The CDR3 has 15 residues. Losses at the gene ends were 4 bases for V and 5 bases for J; bases not matched to a gene: 7. The CDR3 DNA is TGCAGCGTTGTGACAGGGGGCTCAAAAACCGGGGAGCTGTTTTTT. Its protein product is CSVVTGGSKTGELFF.

V is TRBV6-5 and J is TRBJ1-2; D remains ambiguous. The CDR3 runs 15 residues. V shed 2 bases and J shed 4 bases, with 14 bases lying between them. Germline V gene lookup returns CDR1 MNHEY and CDR2 SVGAGI. Here the CDR3 DNA reads TGTGCCAGCAGTTACCTCGGTCCGGGGAGCTATGGCTACACCTTC. Translating it yields CASSYLGPGSYGYTF.

This rearrangement joins TRBV14 to TRBJ1-4, with TRBD1 matching over 8 bases. The germline CDR1 and CDR2 sequences are SGHDN and FVKESK. The CDR3 extends over 15 amino acids. After removal of 1 base from V and 4 bases from J, the junction contained 2 bases not matched to a gene. CDR3 amino acids: CASSQVTGVNEKLFF. The CDR3 coding sequence is TGTGCCAGCAGCCAAGTGACAGGGGTTAATGAAAAACTGTTTTTT.

J is TRBJ1-1 and V is TRBV5-1; D is unclear. The V end lost 4 bases, the J end lost 5 bases, and 15 bases lay between the germline ends. The CDR3 spans 14 residues. Germline V gene sequence: CDR1 SGHRS, CDR2 YFSETQ. The DNA of the CDR3 is TGCGCCAGCAGCGGCCGGGATAGATGGACTGAAGCTTTCTTT. Amino acid sequence: CASSGRDRWTEAFF.

The chain recombines TRBV7-2 with TRBJ1-5; a possible D gene is TRBD1 (6 bases). The CDR3 extends over 15 amino acids. Germline values: CDR1 SGHTA, CDR2 FQGNSA. The V end lost 1 base, the J end lost 3 bases, and 10 bases lay between the germline ends. The CDR3 DNA is TGTGCCAGCAGCTTAGGGCCAGGGGCCAATCAGCCCCAGCATTTT. Protein sequence: CASSLGPGANQPQHF.